This section outlines one T cell receptor beta chain sequence together with its context. Its antigen is undetermined. Profiled with immunoSEQ multiplex PCR; TCRdb holds only in-frame clones, not every one. The repertoire holds some 71,000 clones, with 70% to 80% as singletons. The data belong to a study of radiotherapy plus CTLA-4 blockade in lung cancer. At the level of the study: Overall, 15% to 20% of patients showed an objective response, while over 30% attained disease control.

Germline V gives CDR1 MNHEY, CDR2 SVGAGI. The germline V and J ends were trimmed by 3 bases and 5 bases, with 10 bases remaining between them. The CDR3 covers 14 residues. Study outcomes and limitations: Early blood T cell clone changes and increased post-radiation serum interferon-beta were reportedly the strongest response predictors. Subsequent to radiotherapy plus ipilimumab, tumor-derived TCR clones underwent expansion in blood.

Chemo-refractory metastatic non-small-cell lung cancer patients underwent focal radiation alongside CTLA-4 blockade with ipilimumab. The J gene is TRBJ2-2, the V gene TRBV6-5; tentative D call: TRBD1 (5 bases). The TCR comes from a human donor with non-small cell lung cancer whose response to radiotherapy plus ipilimumab could not be evaluated. Some clones in this sample may be carry-over from other donors' samples. Sequencing was performed on peripheral blood, taken from a patient treated with radiotherapy plus ipilimumab. CDR3 nucleotides: TGTGCCAGCAGTTATAGGTCAGGGACCGGGGAGCTGTTTTTT. It translates to CASSYRSGTGELFF.